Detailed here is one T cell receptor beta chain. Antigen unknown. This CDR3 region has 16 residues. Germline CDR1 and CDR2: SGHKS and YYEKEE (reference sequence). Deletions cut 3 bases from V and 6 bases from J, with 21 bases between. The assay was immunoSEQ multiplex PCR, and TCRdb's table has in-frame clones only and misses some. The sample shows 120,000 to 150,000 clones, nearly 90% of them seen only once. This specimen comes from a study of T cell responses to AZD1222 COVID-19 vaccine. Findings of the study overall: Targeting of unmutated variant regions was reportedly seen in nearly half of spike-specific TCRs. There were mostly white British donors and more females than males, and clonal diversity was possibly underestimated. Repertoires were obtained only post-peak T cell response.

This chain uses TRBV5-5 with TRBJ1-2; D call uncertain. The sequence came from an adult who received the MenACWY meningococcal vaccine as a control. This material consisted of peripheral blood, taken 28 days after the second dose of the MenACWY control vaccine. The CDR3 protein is CASSWTPLRNWDGYTF. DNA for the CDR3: TGTGCCAGCAGCTGGACTCCCCTGAGGAATTGGGATGGCTACACCTTC.